The 24 T cell receptor beta chains below were found in one sample sequenced in a study of cytomegalovirus exposure and HLA in healthy donors. Researchers ran the PCR with 60 Vbeta and 13 Jbeta primers. Repertoires were generated with immunoSEQ multiplex PCR, while TCRdb's copy carries only in-frame clones and drops some. This table holds some 130,000 clones, about four fifths found once. The sequenced sample was PBMCs. Receptors originate from a woman aged 35 to 49 in good health and CMV-seronegative.

V gene TRBV10-3 combines with J gene TRBJ2-3; 9 bases line up with TRBD2. Germline CDR1 and CDR2: ENHRY and SYGVKD. The J segment lost 2 bases and the V segment lost 0 bases, leaving 6 bases of the junction unmatched. The CDR3 consists of 17 residues. The CDR3 reads CAISESMLAGPTDTQYF. Here the CDR3 DNA reads TGTGCCATCAGTGAGTCTATGCTAGCGGGACCCACAGATACGCAGTATTTT.

This chain links TRBV7-9 with TRBJ1-4, with 7 bases matching TRBD1. Germline CDR1 SEHNR, CDR2 FQNEAQ (reference sequence). This CDR3 comprises 18 residues. The trim removed 3 bases at V and 3 bases at J, leaving 13 bases unmatched. The CDR3 loop is CASSLYGGGGTANEKLFF. In DNA form, the CDR3 reads TGTGCCAGCAGCTTGTATGGCGGAGGGGGCACGGCTAATGAAAAACTGTTTTTT.

In the case of this clone: Compared with germline, one end of the junction differs, possibly owing to a read error. The chain employs TRBV7-9 and TRBJ1-1, with D perhaps TRBD1 (6 bases). This CDR3 region has 14 residues. Germline CDR1 reads SEHNR; CDR2 reads FQNEAQ (reference sequence). The CDR3 DNA follows: TGTTCCAGCAGCTTCAACAGGGTGGGGACTGAAGCTTTCTTT. Translated: CSSSFNRVGTEAFF.

V and J are TRBV5-6 and TRBJ1-4, with TRBD1 identical over 11 bases. Germline lookup yields CDR1 SGHDT and CDR2 YYEEEE. The CDR3 has 15 amino acids. J lost 7 bases, V lost 1 base, and 3 bases had no gene match. CDR3 residues: CASSLPGQGVEKLFF. The CDR3 nucleotides read TGTGCCAGCAGCTTGCCGGGACAGGGGGTTGAAAAACTGTTTTTT.

The chain carries TRBV28 and TRBJ2-5, with 8 bases matching TRBD1. The trim removed 5 bases at V and 5 bases at J, leaving 10 bases unmatched. This CDR3 region has 15 residues. Germline lookup yields CDR1 MDHEN and CDR2 SYDVKM. The CDR3 sequence: CASSARGRGLETQYF. CDR3 sequence (DNA): TGTGCCAGCAGTGCTCGGGGCAGGGGGCTGGAGACCCAGTACTTC.

This clone was seen more than once but under ten times. The rearrangement uses TRBV7-2 and TRBJ1-2; D call uncertain. Germline V CDR1 and CDR2: SGHTA, FQGNSA. The CDR3 is made up of 13 amino acids. Between the trimmed V and J ends, which lost 5 bases and 7 bases, there was a span of 14 bases. CDR3 sequence: CASSPPRQCGYTF. The CDR3 nucleotides are TGTGCCAGCAGCCCCCCCCGACAATGTGGCTACACCTTC.

This chain connects TRBV6-6 to TRBJ2-5, with 8 bases lining up with TRBD2. Trimming took 3 bases from V and 4 from J; bases not matched to a gene: 10. Germline V CDR1 and CDR2: MNHNY, SVGAGI (reference sequence). The length of the CDR3 is 16 residues. As DNA, the CDR3 is TGTGCCAGCAGTTATCGCGGGGGGCTCCTTCCAGAGACCCAGTACTTC. Translated: CASSYRGGLLPETQYF.

This clone appeared a few times. The V call is TRBV28, the J call TRBJ2-1; a weak D match, TRBD2 (7 bases). CDR1 is MDHEN, CDR2 SYDVKM, per germline. The CDR3 length is 16 residues. Trimming stripped 4 bases from V and 4 bases from J, with 17 bases between. CDR3: CASSSPGGGGYNEQFF. The CDR3 nucleotides read TGTGCCAGCAGTTCCCCCGGAGGGGGGGGTTACAATGAGCAGTTCTTC.

The chain combines TRBV19 with TRBJ1-5; D is uncertain. From germline, CDR1 is LNHDA and CDR2 SQIVND (reference sequence). Trimming pared 6 bases from V and 11 bases from J, leaving 11 bases between. CDR3 length: 11 residues. The CDR3 loop is CASSQTLTQHF. CDR3 DNA sequence: TGTGCCAGTAGCCAGACTCTTACCCAGCATTTT.

The V call is TRBV6-1, the J call TRBJ1-5, with a tentative D call TRBD1 (6 bases). The germline CDR1 and CDR2 sequences are MNHNS and SASEGT. V gave up 9 bases and J gave up 6 bases, with 15 bases separating them. This CDR3 is 13 amino acids long. As DNA, the CDR3 is TGTGCCAGTAATCAGGGGTTATTTCAGCCCCAGCATTTT. Its protein product is CASNQGLFQPQHF.

The genes are TRBV7-2 and TRBJ2-7, with 10 bases aligning to TRBD1. Germline V gene data show CDR1 as SGHTA and CDR2 as FQGNSA. Losses at the gene ends were 5 bases for V and 4 bases for J; bases not matched to a gene: 5. This CDR3 has 14 residues. The CDR3 here is CASSHRDRGYEQYF. Here the CDR3 DNA reads TGTGCCAGCAGCCACCGGGACAGGGGTTACGAGCAGTACTTC.

This clone came up a few times. The chain combines TRBV10-3 with TRBJ1-1; D gene ambiguous. V was shortened by 0 bases and J by 4 bases, with 12 bases between the two germline ends. The CDR3 is 15 residues long. The germline CDR1 and CDR2 sequences are ENHRY and SYGVKD. CDR3 protein: CAISESGQGSTEAFF. In DNA, the CDR3 is TGTGCCATCAGTGAGTCGGGTCAAGGGAGCACTGAAGCTTTCTTT.

CDR3 protein: CASRPRLAGGTDTQYF. The CDR3 coding sequence is TGCGCCAGCAGACCCAGACTAGCGGGGGGCACAGATACGCAGTATTTT. The genes are TRBV5-1 and TRBJ2-3; the match to TRBD2 covers 12 bases. Germline V gene sequence: CDR1 SGHRS, CDR2 YFSETQ. This CDR3 contains 16 residues. With V trimmed by 5 bases and J by 1 base, 5 bases remained unmatched.

The V gene is TRBV5-1, the J gene TRBJ2-7; 9 positions agree with TRBD2. The ends lost 0 bases at V and 4 bases at J; junction bases unmatched: 5. There are 15 residues in the CDR3. Germline CDR1 is SGHRS and CDR2 is YFSETQ. The CDR3 DNA reads TGCGCCAGCAGCTTGGTGGTAGCGGGGGAATACGAGCAGTACTTC. Its protein product is CASSLVVAGEYEQYF. Full variable domain (outside the CDR3, taken from reference TRBV5-1 and TRBJ2-7): KAGVTQTPRYLIKTRGQQVTLSCSPISGHRSVSWYQQTPGQGLQFLFEYFSETQRNKGNFPGRFSGRQFSNSRSEMNVSTLELGDSALYLCASSLVVAGEYEQYFGPGTRLTVT.

The CDR3 reads CASSYVSGRTNYGYTF. Here the CDR3 DNA reads TGTGCCAGCAGTTACGTCTCGGGGAGGACTAACTATGGCTACACCTTC. This rearrangement joins TRBV6-5 to TRBJ1-2, with D hard to call. Germline V gene sequence: CDR1 MNHEY, CDR2 SVGAGI. The V end lost 2 bases, the J end lost 0 bases, and 13 bases lay between the germline ends. The CDR3 covers 16 residues.

The chain combines TRBV5-4 with TRBJ1-1; weak D call: TRBD1 (6 bases). The CDR3 totals 14 residues. V lost 3 bases to trimming and J lost 7 bases, with 16 bases between them. The V gene's germline CDR1 is SGHNT and CDR2 YYREEE (reference sequence). DNA of the CDR3: TGTGCCAGCAGCTCGGACAGAGATCTCAATGAAGCTTTCTTT. Its translation: CASSSDRDLNEAFF. Full variable domain (missing parts from reference TRBV5-4 and TRBJ1-1): ETGVTQSPTHLIKTRGQQVTLRCSSQSGHNTVSWYQQALGQGPQFIFQYYREEENGRGNFPPRFSGLQFPNYSSELNVNALELDDSALYLCASSSDRDLNEAFFGQGTRLTVV.

The J gene is TRBJ1-6, the V gene TRBV6-5; D is uncertain. The CDR3 loop spans 14 amino acids. V was trimmed by 6 bases and J by 7 bases, leaving 13 bases between them. Per germline, CDR1 MNHEY and CDR2 SVGAGI. CDR3 in DNA: TGTGCCAGCAGAGACCTTGGAGGGAATTCACCCCTCCACTTT. Residues: CASRDLGGNSPLHF.

This clone has a single count. The chain employs TRBV28 and TRBJ1-5; possibly TRBD1 for D (5 bases). Germline CDR1 reads MDHEN; CDR2 reads SYDVKM. The germline V and J ends were trimmed by 4 bases and 3 bases, with 16 bases remaining between them. The CDR3 is 16 residues long. The CDR3 region is CASSSVVTVHNQPQHF. The CDR3 DNA reads TGTGCCAGCAGTTCGGTAGTGACAGTACACAATCAGCCCCAGCATTTT.

The chain carries TRBV28 and TRBJ2-7; TRBD1 is a possible D gene (6 bases). CDR3 size: 16 residues. The germline V gene has CDR1 MDHEN and CDR2 SYDVKM. Trimming left V 2 bases short and J 6 bases short, with 20 bases between. The CDR3 nucleotides are TGTGCCAGCAGTTTACTACAGGGCCGCAAGAGAGGCGAGCAGTACTTC. Translation: CASSLLQGRKRGEQYF.

The CDR3 loop reads CASSGRTEAFF. The DNA for the CDR3 is TGTGCCAGCAGTGGGAGGACTGAAGCTTTCTTT. This chain connects TRBV2 to TRBJ1-1; D unclear. The germline gives CDR1 SNHLY, CDR2 FYNNEI. Deletions cut 4 bases from V and 5 bases from J, with 5 bases between. The CDR3 consists of 11 residues. Drawing the rest from reference TRBV2 and TRBJ1-1, the complete variable domain is EPEVTQTPSHQVTQMGQEVILRCVPISNHLYFYWYRQILGQKVEFLVSFYNNEISEKSEIFDDQFSVERPDGSNFTLKIRSTKLEDSAMYFCASSGRTEAFFGQGTRLTVV.

Here the CDR3 DNA reads TGTGCCAGCAGCTTGACAGCGAACACCGGGGAGCTGTTTTTT. This gives the protein CASSLTANTGELFF. This chain uses TRBV5-8 with TRBJ2-2; D unclear. This CDR3 region has 14 residues. Germline V CDR1 and CDR2: SGHTS, YDEGEE. V was pared by 1 base and J by 0 bases, with 4 bases between.

This clone was found a few times. V gene TRBV19 combines with J gene TRBJ1-1, with TRBD1 matching over 7 bases. This CDR3 comprises 14 residues. Germline assignment: CDR1 LNHDA and CDR2 SQIVND (reference sequence). V trimming: 6 bases; J trimming: 3 bases; junction bases outside the gene matches: 7. The CDR3 DNA reads TGTGCCAGTAGCATGGGAGACAGGGACACTGAAGCTTTCTTT. The encoded protein is CASSMGDRDTEAFF.

The chain uses TRBV7-9 and TRBJ2-5, with 8 nucleotides matching TRBD1. The ends lost 4 bases at V and 3 bases at J; junction bases unmatched: 7. CDR1 and CDR2 (germline): SEHNR, FQNEAQ (reference sequence). The CDR3 spans 15 residues. Here the CDR3 reads CASSYGDRTEETQYF. The CDR3 bases are TGTGCCAGCAGCTACGGGGACAGGACCGAAGAGACCCAGTACTTC.

This chain joins TRBV7-2 and TRBJ1-3; D not resolved. V lost 5 bases to trimming and J lost 4 bases, with 15 bases between them. Germline-derived CDR1 and CDR2 are SGHTA and FQGNSA. The CDR3 is made up of 15 amino acids. The CDR3 loop reads CASSDYGRIGNTIYF. For the CDR3, the DNA is TGTGCCAGCAGCGACTACGGACGGATAGGAAACACCATATATTTT.